This T cell receptor (beta chain) was sequenced in a study of CD8 T cells in Susac syndrome (dated by TCRdb to about 2019). In terms of the full investigation: Repertoire sequencing was used to test whether CD8+ T cell activation and differentiation in Susac syndrome was antigen driven.

RNA was extracted with the RNeasy kit and roughly 0.45 to 1 ug was reverse transcribed using random hexamers. The immunoSEQ multiplex PCR assay, covering 54 Vbeta and 13 Jbeta segments, was used to amplify TCR beta CDR3 regions. Bias from PCR amplification was corrected by using a synthetic template baseline for primer optimization and for computational correction. The authors' pipeline ran thus. Reads were annotated to V, D and J genes per IMGT and analyzed with immunoSEQ Analyzer, keeping only productive sequences. Clonality was computed as one minus Shannon entropy normalized by log2 of the number of productive unique sequences. For each patient and control, public and private clones were evaluated among the 100 most prevalent clones. A clone was defined as Susac-specific if it was absent from the healthy and MS cohorts, from over 1,000 published viral clones and from other ImmuneACCESS disease sequences. The raw public data were reprocessed by TCRdb itself: fastp quality trimming at Q25, MiXCR clonotype calling, in-frame beta chains only. Each entry merges the rows of one CDR3 protein and shows their most common DNA and genes. These V and J calls originate from TCRdb's pipeline instead of the authors' own analysis. This sample holds around 130,000 distinct CDR3 sequences; 95% were observed only once. The leading ten clones occupy approximately 0.11% of the sample.

Points on this clonotype: There is no known antigen for this receptor. No per-base quality is available; no much larger clone lies one base away.

Inclusive of the bounding cysteine and phenylalanine, the CDR3 is 14 residues long. Only the CDR3 part of the read is kept: 42 bases, read in frame from the first base. V and J are trimmed by 3 bases and 2 bases, and the gene matches miss 4 bases of the junction. The CDR1 and CDR2 encoded by the germline V gene (reference sequence) are DFQATT and SNEGSKA. High-throughput TCR beta sequencing profiled peripheral blood CD8+ and CD4+ T cells from healthy donors, Susac syndrome patients and multiple sclerosis patients. Multiple sclerosis controls were treatment-naive patients with stable or active relapsing-remitting disease fulfilling revised McDonald criteria. Bulk CD8+ and CD4+ T cells were purified by magnetic negative isolation, whereas CD8+ TEMRA cells were enriched by FACS. Blood was drawn into EDTA tubes, processed within 24 hours, and PBMCs were isolated by density gradient centrifugation. PBMCs destined for TCR sequencing were cryopreserved in liquid nitrogen and later thawed in a 37 °C water bath. A purity of at least 90% was achieved for sorted or isolated CD4+, CD8+ and CD8+ TEMRA cells.

What the study reported, not specific to this receptor: The study acknowledged that relatively few individuals were included in the TCR sequencing and HLA analysis.

The specimen sequenced was CD4+ T cells from PBMCs. The V and J segments used are TRBV20-1 and TRBJ2-3, with 8 bases aligning to TRBD2. This TCR was sampled from a human donor with multiple sclerosis. Read as DNA, the sequence is TGCAGTGCTAGCGGGGGGGGATTCACAGATACGCAGTATTTT. Translation gives CSASGGGFTDTQYF.